These 18 T cell receptor beta chains were sequenced from one sample in a study of human T cells and chemical hapten exposure. MiXCR, run by TCRdb on the RACE reads, gives a single entry per CDR3 protein. The data contain 70,000 to 85,000 distinct CDR3 sequences, approximately 8.6% of them singletons. Time point here: healthy volunteer bleed at 6 weeks. Total RNA was isolated from unfractionated whole blood. The sample comprised whole blood. These receptors originate from a male donor in good health. Some clones in this sample may be carry-over from other donors' samples.

This clonotype was seen a handful of times. The V call is TRBV20-1, the J call TRBJ1-5, with 7 positions matching TRBD1. The germline V gene has CDR1 DFQATT and CDR2 SNEGSKA (reference sequence). CDR3 length: 13 amino acids. Losses at the gene ends were 3 bases for V and 5 bases for J; bases not matched to a gene: 4. CDR3 nucleotides: TGCAGTGCTAGGACCCAGGGGGATCAGCCCCAGCATTTT. Amino acid sequence: CSARTQGDQPQHF.

As concerns this clonotype: Mismatch with germline at one junction end may stem from a read error. The J gene is TRBJ2-1, the V gene TRBV20-1, with D tentatively TRBD2 (6 bases). The CDR3 is made up of 14 amino acids. CDR1 and CDR2 from the germline V gene are DFQATT and SNEGSKA (reference sequence). For the CDR3, the DNA is TGCGGTGCTAGCGAACCCAGCTCCTACAATGAGCAGTTCTTC. Its translation: CGASEPSSYNEQFF.

This clonotype was picked up many times. The V call is TRBV6-6, the J call TRBJ2-7; 15 bases agree with TRBD2. V trimming: 6 bases; J trimming: 3 bases; junction bases outside the gene matches: 9. Germline CDR1 MNHNY, CDR2 SVGAGI (reference sequence). The CDR3 sequence is 17 residues long. CDR3 residues: CASRRAGLAGGGYEQYF. CDR3 DNA sequence: TGTGCCAGCAGGCGAGCGGGACTAGCGGGAGGTGGCTACGAGCAGTACTTC.

This clonotype was found a few times. The chain is built from TRBV4-1 and TRBJ2-2; D call uncertain. Trimming pared 5 bases from V and 7 bases from J, leaving 8 bases between. The germline CDR1 and CDR2 sequences are MGHRA and YSYEKL. This CDR3 is built from 12 residues. CDR3 residues: CASSLTYGELFF. The CDR3 DNA follows: TGCGCCAGCAGCTTAACATACGGGGAGCTGTTTTTT.

This clonotype was seen only a few times. This sequence joins TRBV6-1 and TRBJ2-1; D perhaps matches TRBD2 (5 bases). This CDR3 has 15 amino acids. Germline CDR1 MNHNS, CDR2 SASEGT. The germline V and J ends were trimmed by 7 bases and 1 base, with 14 bases remaining between them. CDR3 sequence (DNA): TGTGCCAGCACCACGTCCCGGACTTCCTACAATGAGCAGTTCTTC. As protein: CASTTSRTSYNEQFF.

The V call is TRBV6-5, the J call TRBJ2-1; TRBD1 matches 12 bases. Germline CDR1 and CDR2: MNHEY and SVGAGI. V shed 5 bases, J shed 1 base, and the junction held 15 bases outside the gene matches. This CDR3 has 20 residues. The CDR3 spells CASSPPGQGASGRSYNEQFF. DNA for the CDR3: TGTGCCAGCAGTCCCCCGGGACAGGGGGCAAGCGGGAGGTCCTACAATGAGCAGTTCTTC.

In this sample, this clonotype turned up a few times. V and J are TRBV5-1 and TRBJ1-1; D unresolved. Trimming took 0 bases from V and 7 from J, leaving 7 bases between them. Germline assignment: CDR1 SGHRS and CDR2 YFSETQ. The CDR3 contains 12 residues. The CDR3 DNA reads as TGCGCCAGCAGCTTGGGAGGGTATGAAGCTTTCTTT. Protein product: CASSLGGYEAFF.

There are a few counts of this clonotype. The genes are TRBV5-1 and TRBJ1-5; D gene uncertain. The V and J ends lost 0 bases and 4 bases respectively, with 11 bases between them. The CDR3 totals 15 residues. CDR1 SGHRS and CDR2 YFSETQ come from the germline V gene. The CDR3: CASSLDGQLNQPQHF. DNA for the CDR3: TGCGCCAGCAGCTTGGACGGCCAGCTTAATCAGCCCCAGCATTTT.

This clonotype was detected a few times. The CDR3 DNA reads as TGTGCCAGCAGCCAAGCCAAAAACATTCAGTACTTC. Its protein product is CASSQAKNIQYF. The V call is TRBV7-2, the J call TRBJ2-4, with D uncertain. Trimming pared 5 bases from V and 0 bases from J, leaving 2 bases between. Germline V CDR1 and CDR2: SGHTA, FQGNSA. CDR3 length: 12 amino acids. The complete variable domain, with remaining parts taken from reference TRBV7-2 and TRBJ2-4, reads GAGVSQSPSNKVTEKGKDVELRCDPISGHTALYWYRQSLGQGLEFLIYFQGNSAPDKSGLPSDRFSAERTGGSVSTLTIQRTQQEDSAVYLCASSQAKNIQYFGAGTRLSVL.

A few counts support this clonotype. The chain has TRBV12-3 or TRBV12-4 and TRBJ2-3, with 7 positions matching TRBD1. The length of the CDR3 is 17 residues. The V segment lost 5 bases and the J segment 3 bases; nucleotides outside the gene matches: 14. The CDR3 sequence is CASSRAWVGGGTDTQYF. The DNA of the CDR3 is TGTGCCAGCAGTCGCGCGTGGGTAGGGGGCGGAACAGATACGCAGTATTTT.

This clonotype has a handful of counts. The gene calls are TRBV5-4 and TRBJ2-3; TRBD1 might be the D (6 bases). There are 15 residues in the CDR3. The germline V and J ends were trimmed by 3 bases and 3 bases, with 14 bases remaining between them. In germline, CDR1 is SGHNT, CDR2 YYREEE (reference sequence). The CDR3 protein is CASSSGTFGTDTQYF. Here the CDR3 DNA reads TGTGCCAGCAGCTCAGGGACATTTGGGACAGATACGCAGTATTTT.

This sequence joins TRBV29-1 and TRBJ2-7; D is uncertain. Germline lookup yields CDR1 SQVTM and CDR2 ANQGSEA. Trimming stripped 1 base from V and 7 bases from J, with 14 bases between. The CDR3 loop spans 13 amino acids. In DNA, the CDR3 is TGCAGCGTTGAAGTAGGTCAGGCCGGGGAGCAGTACTTC. This encodes CSVEVGQAGEQYF.

The rearrangement uses TRBV6-2 or TRBV6-3 and TRBJ1-6, with 8 bases lining up with TRBD1. V gave up 4 bases and J gave up 10 bases; unmatched junction bases: 9. In germline, CDR1 is MNHEY, CDR2 SVGEGT. CDR3 size: 15 residues. DNA of the CDR3: TGTGCCAGCAGTTTCCAGACAGGGGAGGAGTCACCCCTCCACTTT. Protein product: CASSFQTGEESPLHF.

A note on this clonotype: One end of the junction varies from germline; a read error may be responsible. The rearrangement links TRBV6-2 or TRBV6-3 to TRBJ2-7, with D tentatively TRBD1 (5 bases). The germline V gene encodes CDR1 MNHEY and CDR2 SVGEGT. The CDR3 totals 15 residues. The CDR3 bases are TGTGCCAGCAGTTACTCGGACCCACGTCAGGGAAGCAAGGGGTTC. Its translation: CASSYSDPRQGSKGF.

There are a few counts of this clonotype. V and J are TRBV10-3 and TRBJ2-1; D is unclear. The CDR3 contains 15 residues. The V and J ends lost 5 bases and 2 bases respectively, with 13 bases between them. CDR1 is ENHRY, CDR2 SYGVKD, per germline. The CDR3 DNA reads as TGTGCCATCAGTTCGCGCCTGGACCCCTACAATGAGCAGTTCTTC. It encodes CAISSRLDPYNEQFF.

This clonotype has more than one count but fewer than ten. The rearrangement joins TRBV19 to TRBJ2-2, with 11 bases identical to TRBD1. The germline V gene has CDR1 LNHDA and CDR2 SQIVND (reference sequence). The CDR3 spans 15 residues. J gave up 3 bases and V 9 bases, and 6 bases lay outside the gene matches. CDR3 DNA sequence: TGTGCCAGCAAGGACAGGGGGCAAGACACCGGGGAGCTGTTTTTT. Encoded protein: CASKDRGQDTGELFF.

This clonotype turned up a few times. CDR3 in amino acids: CSFALGQAYNEQFF. CDR3 nucleotides: TGCAGCTTTGCGTTGGGACAGGCCTACAATGAGCAGTTCTTC. The rearrangement uses TRBV29-1 and TRBJ2-1, with TRBD1 matching over 8 bases. From germline, CDR1 is SQVTM and CDR2 ANQGSEA. V lost 8 bases, J lost 2 bases, and 8 bases stayed unmatched. This CDR3 region has 14 residues.

This clonotype was seen only a few times. A junction end diverges from the germline sequence, so it may reflect a read error. The V and J genes are TRBV13 and TRBJ1-1, with no clear D. This CDR3 is built from 13 residues. Germline V CDR1 and CDR2: PRHDT, FYEKMQ (reference sequence). This chain's CDR3 is CASSLALYPEAFF. In nucleotides, the CDR3 is TGTGCCAGCAGTTTAGCGTTATATCCTGAAGCTTTCTTT.